There are many counts of the clone carrying this T cell receptor beta chain. What it binds is not known. The record originates from a study of CD8 T cells in ankylosing spondylitis. It was by quantitative 5'-RACE with molecular barcodes that TCR beta libraries were made. A single record per CDR3 protein comes from TCRdb applying MiXCR to the 5' RACE reads. Of around 770,000 distinct CDR3 sequences listed, 10% to 15% are singletons. Whole-study findings and limits: About 8 highly homologous variants made up a TCR beta motif, and this motif appeared characteristic of ankylosing spondylitis blood.

The germline V gene encodes CDR1 MGHDK and CDR2 SYGVNS. The CDR3 is 11 residues long. V was cut by 4 bases and J by 8 bases, with 6 bases left in between. Material for sequencing was blood, either unsorted or a sorted T cell fraction (not recorded which). The clonotype was recovered from a male donor with ankylosing spondylitis. This chain uses TRBV25-1 with TRBJ2-1; D possibly matches TRBD1 or TRBD2 (5 bases each). The CDR3, as DNA: TGTGCCAGCAGTGGAGGGGATGAGCAGTTCTTC. Translating it yields CASSGGDEQFF.